This T cell receptor beta chain was sequenced for a study of blood T cells in healthy people across ages (dated by TCRdb to the mid-2010s). Looking at the study overall: In model experiments, template switching captured roughly one uniquely barcoded TCR beta cDNA molecule for every two T cells. For two donors (one aged 18 to 30 and one aged 80 or older), the study analyzed two additional independent replicas of 1 million unique cDNA reads from the same blood draw. Using deep sequencing normalized with unique cDNA molecular identifiers, the study measured how TCR beta repertoire diversity changes with age. The donors were divided into four age groups: young (average about 16 years), middle-aged (around 37), aged (under 70) and long-lived (roughly 86). To avoid experimental bias, donors of different ages were distributed randomly across sequencing lanes. Study-wide conclusions, independent of this receptor: A strong correlation was found between observed TCR beta diversity and the percentage of naive T cells measured by flow cytometry. Observed TCR beta diversity per million T cells fell roughly linearly with age, and a significant reduction was already apparent by age approximately 41. Because donor CMV infection status was unknown, age-related changes in expanded clonotypes were potentially confounded. Estimates of total diversity based on one million sequenced T cells were considered lower bounds and underestimates. The long-lived group showed more naive CD4+ T cells, fewer expanded clones and increased TCR diversity than the aged group, suggesting age selection. Since profiling was done on bulk unsorted PBMCs, naive and antigen-experienced compartments could not be conclusively compared.

The 40 or so donors, aged roughly 6 to 95 years, were systemically healthy Caucasian individuals from Russia. Each donor gave 8 to 10 milliliters of peripheral blood, drawn into EDTA-treated Vacutainer tubes. Ficoll-Paque density-gradient centrifugation was used to isolate PBMCs, with at least 6 million obtained per sample. Trizol reagent was used to extract total RNA from PBMCs, with at least 6 micrograms per sample. Naive CD45RAhigh/CD27high T cell percentages were measured by flow cytometry on a PBMC aliquot from every donor. With regard to this clonotype: Its antigen is still unknown. A much larger clone is a single base away; this may be a read error.

The library came from 5' RACE. The run used an Illumina HiSeq 2500. A second PCR of roughly 7 to 12 cycles was run with a J-beta primer mix and a sample-barcoded 5' primer. Each TCR beta cDNA molecule received a unique molecular identifier from a template-switch 5' adaptor carrying 12 random nucleotides. Each sample yielded at least 3 million CDR3-containing paired-end reads. First-strand cDNA synthesis was performed from all RNA using the Mint cDNA synthesis kit, with priming by a TRBC-specific oligonucleotide. Following uracil-DNA glycosylase treatment, a first 18-cycle PCR with universal primers M1SS and BC2_uni_R was performed on all cDNA. The authors processed their data as follows. Normalization of each sample was performed by random selection of 1 million high-quality reads, each carrying a distinct molecular identifier. Reads sharing molecular identifiers were discarded rather than binned into consensus sequences. MiTCR, run with a Q25 quality threshold and the strictest error-elimination algorithm, handled CDR3 identification, clonotype clustering and error correction. A nonparametric unseen species model with Euler transformation was used to estimate a lower bound on total TCR beta diversity. In TCRdb, the public reads were trimmed at Q25 with fastp and aligned with MiXCR, with productive beta chains retained. Here each entry gathers all rows of one CDR3 protein and keeps the most common genes and DNA. The V and J calls, along with clone size, are taken from TCRdb and not from the paper's own processing. In all, the sample holds hundreds of thousands of distinct CDR3 sequences, and roughly half of those were seen once. Roughly 13% of the sample lies in the top ten.

Sequencing input: blood. This TCR was recovered from a woman older than 75 in good health.

The sequenced DNA is TGTGCCAGCAGCTTAAACAGGGAGCATGAGCGGTTCTTC. It specifies CASSLNREHERFF. The rearrangement joined TRBV7-3 to TRBJ2-1; TRBD1 is a possible D gene, resting on 6 matching bases. According to the germline V gene, CDR1 reads SGHTA and CDR2 reads FQGTGA. The CDR3 starts with the cysteine, ends with the phenylalanine, and has 13 residues. Only the CDR3 DNA stays, 39 bases, in frame from base 1.